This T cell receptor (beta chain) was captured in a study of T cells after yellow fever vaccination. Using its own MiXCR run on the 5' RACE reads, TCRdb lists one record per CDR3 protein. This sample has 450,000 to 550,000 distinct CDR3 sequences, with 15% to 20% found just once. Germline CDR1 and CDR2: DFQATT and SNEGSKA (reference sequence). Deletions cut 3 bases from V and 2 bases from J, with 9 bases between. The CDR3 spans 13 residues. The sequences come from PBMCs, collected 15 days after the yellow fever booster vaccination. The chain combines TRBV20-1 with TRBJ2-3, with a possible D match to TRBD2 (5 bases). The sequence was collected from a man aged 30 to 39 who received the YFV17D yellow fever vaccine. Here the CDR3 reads CSASVRVTDTQYF. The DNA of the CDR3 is TGCAGTGCTAGTGTGCGGGTCACAGATACGCAGTATTTT.